Listed below are T cell receptor beta chains from one sample, sequenced in a study of monozygotic twins with inflammatory bowel disease. Following a re-call of the 5' RACE reads, TCRdb has one entry per CDR3 protein and lacks DNA. This repertoire includes 110,000 to 150,000 distinct CDR3 sequences. The material sequenced was blood. These receptor sequences come from a human donor with ulcerative colitis or Crohn's disease, or a healthy co-twin of an affected twin (not recorded which). Both conserved end residues are part of each CDR3. The order of the fields is V gene, CDR3 length, J gene, CDR3 protein.

>TRBV5-6|15|TRBJ2-2
CASTSDSLHTGELFF
>TRBV29-1|11|TRBJ1-5
CSVGDNQPQHF
>TRBV7-3|14|TRBJ1-6
CASSLNSGTSPLHF
>TRBV7-9|16|TRBJ1-5
CASSSNKGGYNQPQHF
>TRBV28|17|TRBJ1-1
CASSLSRDRGLITEAFF
>TRBV29-1|12|TRBJ2-3
CSVEGRTDTQYF
>TRBV7-8|13|TRBJ2-5
CASSTAPRETQYF
>TRBV18|16|TRBJ2-7
CASSPRPGINSYEQYF
>TRBV30|13|TRBJ1-3
CAWSPRPGNTIYF
>TRBV27|14|TRBJ1-1
CASTRQGARTEAFF
>TRBV20-1|12|TRBJ2-1
CSARTGAREQFF
>TRBV7-6|13|TRBJ2-1
CASSFRLADEQFF
>TRBV4-1|13|TRBJ2-7
CASSQGQIYEQYF
>TRBV10-3|15|TRBJ1-2
CAISYTGGLGNGYTF
>TRBV28|15|TRBJ2-1
CASSSPSGSKDEQFF
>TRBV6-1|16|TRBJ2-3
CASTPPGSRAGDTQYF
>TRBV28|15|TRBJ2-1
CASSLVGLSYNEQFF
>TRBV12-3/TRBV12-4|13|TRBJ2-1
CAGSLGVDNEQFF
>TRBV3-1|17|TRBJ1-3
CASSQGWPDRAGNTIYF
>TRBV11-2|19|TRBJ2-6
CASSLNVRLAGTGANVLTF
>TRBV20-1|12|TRBJ2-7
CSALAAVYEQYF
>TRBV12-3/TRBV12-4|13|TRBJ2-7
CASSFGTQYEQYF
>TRBV10-3|18|TRBJ2-1
CAISEPGLAGGSYNEQFF
>TRBV5-1|16|TRBJ2-3
CASSRSGIASSDTQYF
>TRBV7-2|15|TRBJ2-7
CASSFTIAGPFEQYF
>TRBV28|18|TRBJ2-5
CASSSPGLAGDGQETQYF
>TRBV7-3|14|TRBJ2-2
CASSFRVNTGELFF
>TRBV5-1|14|TRBJ2-7
CASSLGLVGHEQYF
>TRBV7-2|16|TRBJ2-1
CASSYDVGSGNNEQFF
>TRBV29-1|15|TRBJ2-5
CSVDRTGQGRETQYF
>TRBV19|14|TRBJ2-3
CASSILASADTQYF
>TRBV7-2|16|TRBJ2-1
CASSAYSGSSYNEQFF
>TRBV12-3/TRBV12-4|15|TRBJ2-7
CASSSQREHSYEQYF
>TRBV5-1|14|TRBJ2-3
CASSPEGREDTQYF
>TRBV5-1|19|TRBJ2-2
CASSLTPVGTGANTGELFF
>TRBV25-1|17|TRBJ2-7
CASSEPHGQGHPYEQYF
>TRBV6-2/TRBV6-3|12|TRBJ1-3
CASKRDGVTIYF
>TRBV29-1|13|TRBJ2-6
CSVESGGANVLTF
>TRBV20-1|13|TRBJ2-1
CSARGGQPNEQFF
>TRBV20-1|13|TRBJ2-7
CSARGLAVSEQYF
>TRBV3-1|14|TRBJ1-1
CASSLQGLDTEAFF
>TRBV7-6|15|TRBJ2-7
CASSRTPREAYEQYF
>TRBV19|14|TRBJ2-4
CASSSADFQNIQYF
>TRBV10-2|16|TRBJ1-1
CASSGQGGYLGTEAFF
>TRBV25-1|12|TRBJ2-4
CASIKARNIQYF
>TRBV30|12|TRBJ1-1
CAWSVSRAEAFF
>TRBV12-3/TRBV12-4|12|TRBJ2-2
CASSMGTGELFF
>TRBV2|14|TRBJ2-3
CASSESPVTDTQYF